This TCR beta chain was recovered during a study of cytomegalovirus exposure and HLA in healthy donors. A multiplex PCR was run with 60 Vbeta primers and 13 Jbeta primers. The data were produced by immunoSEQ multiplex PCR, yet TCRdb's version contains in-frame clones alone and is incomplete. The table records around 90,000 clones, roughly 83% of them present only once. The study's findings and limits: A later analysis found that most CMV-associated TCR beta chains appeared HLA-restricted. A later analysis linked a missense DCLRE1C variant to TCR beta V- and J-gene trimming. TCR beta V segments were, for the most part, productive about 87% or about 30% of the time in an earlier analysis. Fewer N-insertions (relative to the roughly 720-donor mean) were reportedly seen in an Asian-associated ancestry cluster in a later analysis.

This clone was counted a few times. Its antigen is not known. This CDR3 is built from 13 residues. The germline V gene encodes CDR1 GTSNPN and CDR2 SVGIG (reference sequence). V lost 2 bases and J 1 base, leaving 8 bases between the germline ends. The specimen sequenced was PBMCs. The receptor comes from a male donor in good health and CMV-seropositive. The chain couples TRBV30 to TRBJ1-1; D is perhaps TRBD1 (5 bases). The CDR3 coding sequence is TGTGCCTGGAGTTTCGGACAGAACACTGAAGCTTTCTTT. It codes for CAWSFGQNTEAFF.